This T cell receptor (beta chain) stems from a study of response to subunit inactivated influenza vaccine. MiXCR was run by TCRdb on the RT-PCR reads, yielding one entry per CDR3 protein. The sample has around 580,000 distinct CDR3 sequences; roughly 12% are singletons. With V trimmed by 4 bases and J by 7 bases, 6 bases remained unmatched. This CDR3 comprises 15 residues. The germline CDR1 and CDR2 sequences are SGHRS and YFSETQ. Ten or more counts support this clonotype. The gene calls are TRBV5-1 and TRBJ1-3, with 12 bases identical to TRBD1. Material: PBMCs from blood, obtained on the day of vaccination. The TCR originated in a man aged 50-59 years who received an inactivated influenza vaccine. The CDR3 loop is CASSLGTGGRNTIYF. The CDR3, as DNA: TGCGCCAGCAGCCTAGGGACAGGGGGCCGCAACACCATATATTTT.